These T cell receptor beta chains were read from a single sample in a study of post-analysis software for immune sequencing data. TCRdb redid the calling of the PCR reads with MiXCR, one entry per CDR3 protein. The sample carries about 820,000 distinct CDR3 sequences, approximately 50% recorded once. Material: blood. The receptors originated from a girl aged 10 to 17 with multiple sclerosis. The CDR3 runs from the conserved cysteine through the conserved F or W. D genes are given only for firm matches. Size values are once, few and many counts, or a class for expanded clones, and some rows have none.

v_gene	d_gene	j_gene	len	abundance	CDR3nt	CDR3aa
TRBV20-1	-	TRBJ2-7	13	-	TGCAGTGCCAACCGGGGCACACCCTACGAGCAGTACTTC	CSANRGTPYEQYF
TRBV7-3	-	TRBJ2-1	15	once	TGTGCCAGCAGCTTTCCGGGCCGGCAGGGCGGTGAGCAGTTCTTC	CASSFPGRQGGEQFF
TRBV3-1	-	TRBJ1-2	16	-	TGTGCCAGCAGCCAAGGTCCCAGGGTGCCCTTTGGTGGCTACACCTTC	CASSQGPRVPFGGYTF
TRBV20-1	TRBD1	TRBJ1-6	15	-	TGCAGTGCCCAGATCAGGCAGGGGGGGAATTCACCCCTCCACTTT	CSAQIRQGGNSPLHF
TRBV29-1	-	TRBJ2-7	14	-	TGCAGCGTTACCCGACAGGAGACGAGCGACGAGCAGTACTTC	CSVTRQETSDEQYF
TRBV7-9	TRBD1	TRBJ2-7	14	-	TGTGCCAGCAGCCAGACAGGGGGCGCGGCGGAGCAGTACTTC	CASSQTGGAAEQYF
TRBV29-1	-	TRBJ1-1	12	-	TGCAGCGTTGAACCAAAGAACACTGAAGCTTTCTTT	CSVEPKNTEAFF
TRBV18	TRBD1	TRBJ1-2	14	-	TGTGCCAGCTCACCAGGACAGGTCCAATATGGCTACACCTTC	CASSPGQVQYGYTF
TRBV20-1	-	TRBJ1-2	13	-	TGCAGTGCGAACACAGGTGGCATTTATGGCTACACCTTC	CSANTGGIYGYTF
TRBV10-3	TRBD1	TRBJ1-4	15	few	TGTGCCATCAGTGATTCCGGACAGGTCGGGGAAAAACTGTTTTTT	CAISDSGQVGEKLFF
TRBV29-1	TRBD1	TRBJ2-5	13	-	TGCAGCGGGGACCTGGGGACAGGAGAGACCCAGTACTTC	CSGDLGTGETQYF
TRBV20-1	TRBD2	TRBJ2-5	17	-	TGCAGTGCTAGAGATTTCAGACTAGCCACCGACCAAGAGACCCAGTACTTC	CSARDFRLATDQETQYF
TRBV7-8	TRBD2	TRBJ2-3	18	once	TGTGCCAGCAGCTTATGGCTTTCTAGCGGGTCTTACCCAGATACGCAGTATTTT	CASSLWLSSGSYPDTQYF
TRBV29-1	TRBD1	TRBJ1-2	13	-	TGCAGCGTTGCCGCGGACAGGGTGGGTGGCTACACCTTC	CSVAADRVGGYTF
TRBV28	TRBD2	TRBJ2-2	16	-	TGTGCCAGCACATCGGGACTAGCGGTCCCAACCGGGGAGCTGTTTTTT	CASTSGLAVPTGELFF
TRBV14	TRBD2	TRBJ2-1	15	-	TGTGCCAGCAGCCAAGCTGCAGCGGGGAGCCAAGAGCAGTTCTTC	CASSQAAAGSQEQFF
TRBV20-1	TRBD1	TRBJ1-1	11	many	TGCAGTGCTGTGACAGGGAGGGGAGCTTTCTTT	CSAVTGRGAFF
TRBV6-6	-	TRBJ2-5	11	-	TGTGCCAGCAGTTACGGGACACTCAAGTACTTC	CASSYGTLKYF